This T cell receptor beta chain was recorded in a study of blood T cell repertoires in COVID-19. The count of this clone is one. V lost 4 bases, J lost 0 bases, and 10 bases lay in between. The CDR3 is 15 amino acids. CDR1 and CDR2 (germline): KGHSY, FQNENV. Profiled with immunoSEQ multiplex PCR; TCRdb holds only in-frame clones, not every one. The sample yields about 220,000 clones, about 83% seen once. Sequencing was carried out using peripheral blood. This TCR was sampled from a woman aged 35 to 49 with active or convalescent COVID-19. The rearrangement links TRBV16 to TRBJ1-3; D is unresolved. The DNA of the CDR3 is TGTGCCAGCAGCCCCGTCCCCTCCTCTGGAAACACCATATATTTT. Its translation: CASSPVPSSGNTIYF.